Presented here are 28 T cell receptor beta chains from one specimen sequenced in a study of identical twins (dated by TCRdb to 2016 to 2017). Preparation of the library involved 5' RACE. The sequencing machine was an Illumina HiSeq 2000. The public reads were quality trimmed at Q25 with fastp and then assembled into clones with MiXCR by TCRdb, keeping productive beta chains. Rows are combined by CDR3 protein, so each entry shows the most common genes and DNA. The sample profile shows hundreds of thousands of distinct CDR3 sequences; roughly 24% of them were found once. The leading ten clones occupy just under 3% of the sample. These data were also filed under a second study, of T cells expressing NK-cell markers.

Sequencing was done on a sample of CD4+ T cells sorted from blood. These receptors all come from a woman between 18 and 30 years old in good health.

This chain connects TRBV5-1 to TRBJ2-3; D assignment may be TRBD1 or TRBD2 (6 bases each). Trimming removed 4 bases from V and 6 bases from J, with 15 bases in between. The germline V gene has CDR1 SGHRS and CDR2 YFSETQ. The length of the CDR3 is 14 residues. The CDR3 protein is CASSPRLGGDTQYF. The CDR3 DNA reads as TGCGCCAGCAGCCCGAGACTAGGGGGGGATACGCAGTATTTT.

The rearrangement links TRBV12-3 or TRBV12-4 to TRBJ2-3, with D tentatively TRBD2 (5 bases). Trimming removed 2 bases at V and 1 base at J, with 10 bases between. CDR3 length: 15 amino acids. DNA of the CDR3: TGTGCCAGCAGTTTAAGAGGGTTTGGCACAGATACGCAGTATTTT. Translated, it gives CASSLRGFGTDTQYF.

This clonotype was seen a few times. V is TRBV7-2 and J is TRBJ2-7; D is unclear. CDR1 is SGHTA, CDR2 FQGNSA, per germline. V was shortened by 0 bases and J by 6 bases, with 12 bases between the two germline ends. This CDR3 has 14 amino acids. The CDR3 loop is CASSLARTAREQYF. The CDR3 region has the DNA TGTGCCAGCAGCTTAGCGAGGACGGCTCGCGAGCAGTACTTC.

The chain joins TRBV7-8 to TRBJ2-3; 9 bases fit TRBD1. This CDR3 spans 15 amino acids. In germline, CDR1 is SGHVS, CDR2 FQNEAQ. V shed 5 bases, J shed 4 bases, and the junction held 7 bases outside the gene matches. CDR3 nucleotides: TGTGCCAGCAGCCCGACAGGGGGGCTCGCAGATACGCAGTATTTT. Its translation is CASSPTGGLADTQYF.

The chain carries TRBV29-1 and TRBJ2-5; a weak D match, TRBD1 (6 bases). Germline V CDR1 and CDR2: SQVTM, ANQGSEA. Between the trimmed V and J ends, which lost 1 base and 6 bases, there was a span of 15 bases. CDR3 size: 14 residues. CDR3 sequence reads: CSVEGQGFGKTQYF. In DNA, the CDR3 is TGCAGCGTTGAAGGTCAGGGGTTTGGAAAGACCCAGTACTTC.

This clonotype was picked up a small number of times. The V call is TRBV12-3 or TRBV12-4, the J call TRBJ2-1; either TRBD1 or TRBD2 may fit D (6 bases each). The V gene lost 5 bases and the J gene lost 8 bases, with 22 bases spanning the gap. This CDR3 is 16 amino acids long. The CDR3 DNA follows: TGTGCCAGCAGTGGGAGGCGAGGGGGGTCAGTAGATGAGCAGTTCTTC. This sequence encodes CASSGRRGGSVDEQFF.

The rearrangement links TRBV12-3 or TRBV12-4 to TRBJ1-3; D is unresolved. The CDR3 totals 16 residues. V lost 5 bases to trimming and J lost 2 bases, with 16 bases between them. CDR3 in DNA: TGTGCCAGCAGTGGGCTTGTGGAGGATCCTGGAAACACCATATATTTT. Its translation: CASSGLVEDPGNTIYF.

This clonotype turned up a few times. The chain combines TRBV5-6 with TRBJ1-2; D remains unclear. V lost 0 bases, J lost 8 bases, and 14 bases lay in between. This CDR3 has 14 amino acids. Germline values: CDR1 SGHDT, CDR2 YYEEEE. Written as DNA, the CDR3 is TGTGCCAGCAGCTTGGCCAAGTGGGTCGACGGCTACACCTTC. Translating gives CASSLAKWVDGYTF.

The rearrangement uses TRBV5-1 and TRBJ2-7; D gene uncertain. The CDR3 covers 11 residues. V lost 1 base to trimming and J lost 7 bases, with 6 bases between them. The germline gives CDR1 SGHRS, CDR2 YFSETQ. The CDR3 DNA sequence: TGCGCCAGCAGCTTGAATGGGGAGCAGTACTTC. The encoded protein is CASSLNGEQYF. The full variable domain, completed using reference TRBV5-1 and TRBJ2-7, is KAGVTQTPRYLIKTRGQQVTLSCSPISGHRSVSWYQQTPGQGLQFLFEYFSETQRNKGNFPGRFSGRQFSNSRSEMNVSTLELGDSALYLCASSLNGEQYFGPGTRLTVT.

The V call is TRBV15, the J call TRBJ1-1; D is unresolved. Trimming removed 0 bases at V and 7 bases at J, with 12 bases between. Germline-derived CDR1 and CDR2 are LNHNV and YYDKDF (reference sequence). There are 14 residues in the CDR3. The CDR3 protein is CATSRDSRRIEAFF. The DNA of the CDR3 is TGTGCCACCAGCAGAGATTCACGGAGAATTGAAGCTTTCTTT.

The CDR3 sequence: CACTQAPLAGGPNEQFF. The CDR3 DNA is TGTGCCTGCACCCAAGCACCGCTAGCGGGGGGTCCCAATGAGCAGTTCTTC. The V call is TRBV3-1, the J call TRBJ2-1; TRBD2 matches at 11 bases. J gave up 6 bases and V 11 bases, and 18 bases lay outside the gene matches. This CDR3 is built from 17 residues. Looked up from germline, CDR1 is LGHDT and CDR2 is YNNKEL (reference sequence).

This clonotype was observed a few times. V gene TRBV7-9 combines with J gene TRBJ2-2; tentative D call: TRBD1 (5 bases). In germline, CDR1 is SEHNR, CDR2 FQNEAQ (reference sequence). This CDR3 contains 15 residues. V lost 7 bases and J lost 7, with 19 bases in between. In nucleotides, the CDR3 is TGTGCCAGCACAACCCCAAGGGGATATCACGGGGAGCTGTTTTTT. This gives the protein CASTTPRGYHGELFF.

This clonotype was observed a handful of times. V and J are TRBV19 and TRBJ2-2; D remains ambiguous. There are 14 residues in the CDR3. From germline, CDR1 is LNHDA and CDR2 SQIVND (reference sequence). Trimming removed 7 bases at V and 7 bases at J, with 16 bases between. The CDR3 nucleotides are TGTGCCAGTATCAGGAGTACCTCTGGCGGGGAGCTGTTTTTT. The encoded protein is CASIRSTSGGELFF.

This clonotype was recorded a few times. The chain employs TRBV18 and TRBJ1-4; tentatively, D is TRBD1 (5 bases). There are 17 residues in the CDR3. Germline V gene sequence: CDR1 KGHSH, CDR2 LQKENI. The V end lost 5 bases, the J end lost 0 bases, and 16 bases lay between the germline ends. In DNA form, the CDR3 reads TGTGCCAGCTCATCCGACAGAAATCTCGCAACTAATGAAAAACTGTTTTTT. It codes for CASSSDRNLATNEKLFF.

This clonotype was seen only a few times. A read error is possible here, since a much larger clone lies one base away. V gene TRBV5-1 combines with J gene TRBJ2-3; a weak D match, TRBD1 (6 bases). The CDR3 consists of 14 residues. Per the germline V gene, CDR1 is SGHRS and CDR2 is YFSETQ. V gave up 0 bases and J gave up 2 bases, with 7 bases separating them. CDR3 sequence reads: CASSLGQVTDTQYF. Here the CDR3 DNA reads TGCGCCAGCAGCTTGGGACAGGTCACAGATACGCAGTATTTT.

This clonotype has more than one count but fewer than ten. The CDR3 bases are TGTGCCACCCGGACTAGCGGGGCCTACGAGCAGTACTTC. Residues: CATRTSGAYEQYF. The rearrangement joins TRBV12-3 or TRBV12-4 to TRBJ2-7, with 12 bases identical to TRBD2. Trimming took 10 bases from V and 2 from J; bases not matched to a gene: 3. The CDR3 sequence is 13 residues long.

The chain links TRBV15 to TRBJ2-7; 7 nucleotides match TRBD1. V lost 3 bases to trimming and J lost 0 bases; unmatched junction nucleotides: 8. Germline V gives CDR1 LNHNV, CDR2 YYDKDF (reference sequence). The CDR3 sequence is 16 residues long. CDR3 region: CATSRALTGSSYEQYF. For the CDR3, the DNA is TGTGCCACCAGCAGGGCTCTGACAGGGAGCTCCTACGAGCAGTACTTC.

The chain combines TRBV9 with TRBJ2-4, with 7 bases matching TRBD2. This CDR3 has 15 residues. Losses at the gene ends were 2 bases for V and 1 base for J; bases not matched to a gene: 3. Germline CDR1 SGDLS, CDR2 YYNGEE. The DNA of the CDR3 is TGTGCCAGCAGCGTCGCGGGGGAGGCCAAAAACATTCAGTACTTC. Amino acids: CASSVAGEAKNIQYF. Filled out from reference TRBV9 and TRBJ2-4, the complete variable domain reads DSGVTQTPKHLITATGQRVTLRCSPRSGDLSVYWYQQSLDQGLQFLIQYYNGEERAKGNILERFSAQQFPDLHSELNLSSLELGDSALYFCASSVAGEAKNIQYFGAGTRLSVL.

This clonotype has ten or more counts. The V call is TRBV5-1, the J call TRBJ2-1; 10 bases are a match to TRBD1. V shed 2 bases, J shed 6 bases, and the junction held 2 bases outside the gene matches. This CDR3 is built from 14 residues. The germline V gene encodes CDR1 SGHRS and CDR2 YFSETQ. The CDR3, as DNA: TGCGCCAGCAGCTTAGGACAGGGGGTCAATGAGCAGTTCTTC. Translating gives CASSLGQGVNEQFF.

The rearrangement joins TRBV20-1 to TRBJ2-3; 10 bases map to TRBD2. Germline V gene data show CDR1 as DFQATT and CDR2 as SNEGSKA (reference sequence). V was clipped by 6 bases and J by 9 bases; unmatched bases: 12. The CDR3 extends over 14 amino acids. The CDR3 region has the DNA TGCAGTGCGAGACAGCGGGGGGGTACGGGGACGCAGTATTTT. The encoded protein is CSARQRGGTGTQYF.

The chain employs TRBV29-1 and TRBJ1-4; D is undetermined. The length of the CDR3 is 12 residues. The germline gives CDR1 SQVTM, CDR2 ANQGSEA. Trimming left V 7 bases short and J 3 bases short, with 9 bases between. The CDR3 coding sequence is TGCAGCGCCCGTGTTCCTAATGAAAAACTGTTTTTT. It yields the protein CSARVPNEKLFF.

This clonotype has a handful of counts. CDR3 region: CSASDSSNTDTQYF. The CDR3 nucleotides are TGCAGTGCTAGTGACTCGAGCAACACAGATACGCAGTATTTT. The rearrangement links TRBV20-1 to TRBJ2-3; D uncertain. CDR3 length: 14 residues. CDR1 and CDR2 from the germline V gene are DFQATT and SNEGSKA (reference sequence). V lost 3 bases and J 2 bases, leaving 12 bases between the germline ends.

The chain joins TRBV9 to TRBJ2-1, with a possible D match to TRBD2 (6 bases). Germline V gene lookup returns CDR1 SGDLS and CDR2 YYNGEE. The length of the CDR3 is 15 residues. Trimming stripped 0 bases from V and 5 bases from J, with 12 bases between. CDR3 DNA: TGTGCCAGCAGCGTAGCAACCCTAGCGAACAATGAGCAGTTCTTC. It translates to CASSVATLANNEQFF.

CDR3 in amino acids: CAISPLDRMNTEAFF. DNA for the CDR3: TGTGCCATCAGTCCTCTGGACCGTATGAACACTGAAGCTTTCTTT. V usage is TRBV10-3 and J usage is TRBJ1-1; no clear D gene. The CDR3 length is 15 residues. Germline values: CDR1 ENHRY, CDR2 SYGVKD. Trimming cost V 5 bases and J 0 bases, with 13 bases left between them.

This rearrangement joins TRBV7-2 to TRBJ2-1; D remains ambiguous. V dropped 3 bases and J dropped 0 bases, with 12 bases sitting between them. This CDR3 contains 16 residues. The germline gives CDR1 SGHTA, CDR2 FQGNSA. CDR3 nucleotide sequence: TGTGCCAGCAGCTTGGAGTCTTCTAGCTCCTACAATGAGCAGTTCTTC. Amino acids: CASSLESSSSYNEQFF.

CDR3 sequence reads: CASSLEQGPYGYTF. Written as DNA, the CDR3 is TGTGCCAGCAGTTTAGAACAGGGTCCCTATGGCTACACCTTC. This chain links TRBV12-3 or TRBV12-4 with TRBJ1-2; perhaps TRBD1 as D (6 bases). The CDR3 is made up of 14 amino acids. The V end was cut by 1 base, the J end by 4 bases, with 10 bases between.

This clonotype was seen only a few times. The chain joins TRBV3-1 to TRBJ2-7; D tentatively fits TRBD1 or TRBD2 (5 bases each). CDR1 is LGHDT and CDR2 is YNNKEL in the germline V gene (reference sequence). The CDR3 contains 16 residues. Trimming removed 4 bases from V and 3 bases from J, with 19 bases in between. The CDR3 region is CASSPPGTLIGYEQYF. CDR3 nucleotide sequence: TGTGCCAGCAGCCCCCCTGGGACCCTTATCGGCTACGAGCAGTACTTC.

The rearrangement links TRBV11-2 to TRBJ2-1; D not certain. Trimming removed 6 bases at V and 7 bases at J, with 10 bases between. CDR1 and CDR2 (germline): SGHAT, FQNNGV. The CDR3 has 12 residues. As DNA, the CDR3 is TGTGCCAGCAGGGGTGAGTGGAATGAGCAGTTCTTC. Its protein product is CASRGEWNEQFF.